A selection of T cell receptor beta chains follows, all from one sample in a study of lymphopenia after photon versus proton radiotherapy. Generated by immunoSEQ multiplex PCR, the TCRdb table keeps only in-frame clones and is missing some. Of 55,000 to 70,000 clones in the sample, 80% to 95% were seen once. The starting material was peripheral blood, obtained from a patient treated with photon-based radiotherapy. These receptor sequences come from a woman between 40 and 50 years old with cholangiocarcinoma. The CDR3 runs from the conserved cysteine through the conserved F or W. D genes are given only for firm matches. Clone sizes are given selectively: once, few, many, or a class where the clone is expanded.

J | V | size | D | CDR3 | DNA
TRBJ2-3 | TRBV12-5 | NA | TRBD1 | CASGPGGTTDTQYF | TGTGCTAGTGGTCCAGGGGGCACGACAGATACGCAGTATTTT
TRBJ1-6 | TRBV18 | NA | TRBD1 | CASSSRQGYNSPLHF | TGTGCCAGCTCCTCTAGACAGGGGTATAATTCACCCCTCCACTTT
TRBJ1-1 | TRBV6-6 | NA | NA | CASLGNTEAFF | TGTGCCAGCTTAGGGAACACTGAAGCTTTCTTT
TRBJ2-2 | TRBV5-1 | NA | TRBD2 | CASSLTSGGTGELFF | TGCGCCAGCAGCTTGACTAGCGGGGGCACCGGGGAGCTGTTTTTT
TRBJ2-5 | TRBV11-2 | NA | TRBD2 | CASSLAGGQETQYF | TGTGCCAGCAGCCTGGCGGGAGGCCAAGAGACCCAGTACTTC
TRBJ1-1 | TRBV28 | NA | TRBD1 | CASSWTGITEAFF | TGTGCCAGCAGCTGGACAGGGATCACTGAAGCTTTCTTT
TRBJ1-5 | TRBV2 | NA | NA | CASTKWPESAQPQHF | TGTGCCAGCACCAAGTGGCCCGAATCGGCTCAGCCCCAGCATTTT
TRBJ1-2 | TRBV2 | once | TRBD1 | CASSFSTGGDGYTF | TGTGCCAGCAGCTTCTCAACAGGGGGCGATGGCTACACCTTC
TRBJ1-2 | TRBV28 | NA | TRBD1 | CASSMTGVDYGYTF | TGTGCCAGCAGTATGACAGGGGTTGACTATGGCTACACCTTC
TRBJ1-1 | TRBV7-9 | NA | NA | CASSLSHKDTEAFF | TGTGCCAGCAGCTTATCCCATAAGGACACTGAAGCTTTCTTT
TRBJ1-2 | TRBV21-1 | NA | NA | CASSNRDRGNYGYTF | TGTGCCAGCAGCAACCGGGACAGGGGCAACTATGGCTACACCTTC
TRBJ1-4 | TRBV5-6 | NA | NA | CASSLAARTNEKLFF | TGTGCCAGCAGCTTGGCCGCACGGACTAATGAAAAACTGTTTTTT
TRBJ2-2 | TRBV9 | NA | TRBD2 | CASSVGDSGRTGELFF | TGTGCCAGCAGCGTAGGGGATAGCGGGAGGACCGGGGAGCTGTTTTTT
TRBJ2-7 | TRBV5-6 | few | TRBD2 | CASSPRTSGRSYEQYF | TGTGCCAGCAGCCCAAGGACTAGCGGGCGCTCCTACGAGCAGTACTTC
TRBJ2-5 | TRBV7-2 | NA | TRBD1 | CASSPGTEKTQYF | TGTGCCAGCAGCCCCGGGACAGAAAAGACCCAGTACTTC
TRBJ1-2 | TRBV5-6 | once | TRBD1 | CASSPLGQGDGGYTF | TGTGCCAGCAGCCCCCTCGGACAGGGGGATGGAGGCTACACCTTC
TRBJ1-5 | TRBV28 | NA | TRBD1 | CASSFYRGGGNQPQHF | TGTGCCAGCAGTTTTTACCGAGGGGGCGGCAATCAGCCCCAGCATTTT
TRBJ1-6 | TRBV30 | NA | NA | CAWSVTPPGSSYNSPLHF | TGTGCCTGGAGTGTAACCCCGCCAGGGAGCTCCTATAATTCACCCCTCCACTTT
TRBJ2-1 | TRBV5-1 | NA | NA | CASSLVLGLYNEQFF | TGCGCCAGCAGCTTGGTGCTGGGGCTCTACAATGAGCAGTTCTTC
TRBJ2-7 | TRBV30 | NA | NA | CAWSRADEQYF | TGTGCCTGGAGCCGTGCTGACGAGCAGTACTTC
TRBJ1-1 | TRBV30 | NA | NA | CAWSGRLNTEAFF | TGTGCCTGGAGTGGACGGCTGAACACTGAAGCTTTCTTT
TRBJ2-7 | TRBV7-2 | NA | TRBD1 | CASLGQGSYEQYF | TGTGCCAGCTTGGGACAGGGGAGTTACGAGCAGTACTTC
TRBJ1-2 | TRBV27 | few | TRBD1 | CATRDRDYGYTF | TGTGCCACGAGGGACAGGGACTATGGCTACACCTTC
TRBJ1-2 | TRBV11-2 | NA | NA | CASSLAGGTDSSLYGYTF | TGTGCCAGCAGCTTAGCGGGTGGGACTGATTCGTCCCTCTATGGCTACACCTTC
TRBJ2-1 | TRBV19 | NA | NA | CASSSGGVLFDEQFF | TGTGCCAGTAGTAGTGGCGGGGTACTTTTCGATGAGCAGTTCTTC
TRBJ1-5 | TRBV2 | NA | NA | CASSVTDGRNQPQHF | TGTGCCAGCAGTGTAACGGACGGCCGCAATCAGCCCCAGCATTTT
TRBJ1-5 | TRBV6-1 | NA | TRBD1 | CASGIGTGGNQPQHF | TGTGCCAGCGGTATAGGGACAGGGGGAAATCAGCCCCAGCATTTT
TRBJ2-3 | TRBV5-1 | NA | TRBD2 | CASSSGLAGVDTQYF | TGCGCCAGCAGCTCGGGACTAGCGGGGGTAGATACGCAGTATTTT
TRBJ2-7 | TRBV30 | NA | NA | CAWAISDRYEQYF | TGTGCCTGGGCAATTAGCGATCGCTACGAGCAGTACTTC
TRBJ2-1 | TRBV19 | NA | TRBD2 | CASSPGTSGPKQFF | TGTGCCAGTAGTCCGGGGACTAGCGGTCCGAAGCAGTTCTTC
TRBJ2-3 | TRBV7-3 | NA | NA | CASSPTGSDTQYF | TGTGCCAGCAGCCCAACCGGTTCTGATACCCAGTATTTT
TRBJ2-2 | TRBV28 | NA | NA | CASSGPGAGSNTGELFF | TGTGCCAGCAGTGGCCCCGGGGCAGGATCGAACACCGGGGAGCTGTTTTTT
TRBJ1-2 | TRBV20-1 | NA | NA | CSAGGVNGYTF | TGCAGTGCTGGGGGCGTAAATGGCTACACCTTC